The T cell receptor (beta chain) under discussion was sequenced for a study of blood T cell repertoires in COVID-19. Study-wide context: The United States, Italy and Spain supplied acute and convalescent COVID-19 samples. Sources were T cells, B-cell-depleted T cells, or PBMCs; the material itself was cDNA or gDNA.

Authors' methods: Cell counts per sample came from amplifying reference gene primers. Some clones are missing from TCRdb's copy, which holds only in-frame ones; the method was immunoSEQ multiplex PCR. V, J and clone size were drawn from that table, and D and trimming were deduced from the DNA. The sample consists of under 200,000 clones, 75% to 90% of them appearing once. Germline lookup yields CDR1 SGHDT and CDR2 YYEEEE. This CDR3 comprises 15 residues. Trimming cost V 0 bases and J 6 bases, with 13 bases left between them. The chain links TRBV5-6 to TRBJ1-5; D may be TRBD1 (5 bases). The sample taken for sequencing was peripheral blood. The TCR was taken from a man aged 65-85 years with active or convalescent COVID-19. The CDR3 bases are TGTGCCAGCAGCTTGGGTGTCAGGGCGGTTCAGCCCCAGCATTTT. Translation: CASSLGVRAVQPQHF.